The present entry profiles one T cell receptor beta chain with its context. Germline-derived CDR1 and CDR2 are SGHRS and YFSETQ. Trimming at V came to 1 base and at J to 0 bases, leaving 7 bases not matched to a gene. This CDR3 region has 17 residues. Assignments of participants to cohorts depended upon their own reported clinical history. The data were obtained in a study of blood T cell repertoires in COVID-19. Turning to the study itself: Before being deemed recovered, Cohort 3 donors had two negative PCRs, clearance, or symptom resolution. The United States, Italy and Spain supplied acute and convalescent COVID-19 samples.

Libraries were prepared by immunoSEQ multiplex PCR; TCRdb keeps only in-frame clonotypes and omits some of them. The sample includes some 190,000 clones, 86% of them seen just once. Specimen: PBMCs or T cells enriched from blood (not recorded which). The TCR comes from a woman in her thirties or forties in a cohort exposed to, infected with or recovered from COVID-19 (not recorded which). The chain links TRBV5-1 to TRBJ2-3; 8 nucleotides align to TRBD2. The CDR3 DNA sequence: TGCGCCAGCAGCTTGTATTGGCGGGGGGAAAGCACAGATACGCAGTATTTT. This sequence encodes CASSLYWRGESTDTQYF.